Below, 21 T cell receptor beta chains from the same sample are listed, as sequenced in a study of T cells in Graves' hyperthyroidism and ophthalmopathy. Amplification targeted TCR beta CDR3 regions from RNA transcripts. The study used the HTBI primer set for a first-round RT-PCR of the TCR CDR3. TCRdb re-called the multiplex PCR reads through MiXCR, storing one row per CDR3 protein. Here the sample spans fewer than 400,000 distinct CDR3 sequences, roughly 13% being singletons. Input material: blood. These receptors were obtained from a man aged 50 to 59 with Graves' ophthalmopathy.

Only a few counts were recorded for this clonotype. Just one base apart from a much larger clone, this may be a read error. In this CDR3 the conserved last residue, phenylalanine or tryptophan, is missing, so a read error is likely. J is TRBJ1-1 and V is TRBV30; D not certain. This CDR3 is built from 13 residues. CDR1 is GTSNPN, CDR2 SVGIG, per germline (reference sequence). Trimming took 5 bases from V and 5 from J, leaving 15 bases between them. The CDR3 nucleotides read TGTGCCTGGGCTAAAGGAAGGGATACTGAAGCTTTCCTT. Translating gives CAWAKGRDTEAFL.

This clonotype was counted many times. The chain uses TRBV20-1 and TRBJ2-3; D is undetermined. V was pared by 1 base and J by 6 bases, with 11 bases between. The CDR3 runs 13 residues. CDR1 and CDR2 (germline): DFQATT, SNEGSKA (reference sequence). The CDR3 reads CSARGISADTQYF. The CDR3 nucleotides are TGCAGTGCTAGAGGAATAAGTGCGGATACGCAGTATTTT.

This clonotype was picked up a small number of times. The chain links TRBV6-1 to TRBJ2-1; D gene unclear. V was trimmed by 5 bases and J by 4 bases, leaving 9 bases between them. The CDR3 sequence is 13 residues long. The germline CDR1 and CDR2 sequences are MNHNS and SASEGT. The CDR3 loop reads CASSYSEYNEQFF. The CDR3 DNA reads TGTGCCAGCAGTTATTCAGAATACAATGAGCAGTTCTTC.

The sample holds a few counts of this clonotype. V and J are TRBV15 and TRBJ2-4, with 9 bases matching TRBD1. After removal of 3 bases from V and 0 bases from J, the junction contained 3 bases not matched to a gene. Germline assignment: CDR1 LNHNV and CDR2 YYDKDF (reference sequence). The CDR3 runs 16 residues. CDR3 loop: CATSRGQGLAKNIQYF. CDR3 nucleotide sequence: TGTGCCACCAGCAGGGGACAGGGTCTAGCCAAAAACATTCAGTACTTC.

The chain carries TRBV9 and TRBJ2-5; 13 bases match TRBD2. In germline, CDR1 is SGDLS, CDR2 YYNGEE. Losses at the gene ends were 3 bases for V and 3 bases for J; bases not matched to a gene: 5. CDR3 length: 16 amino acids. The CDR3 region has the DNA TGTGCCAGCAGCGCCAGAGGACTAGCGGGAGAAGAGACCCAGTACTTC. It encodes CASSARGLAGEETQYF.

Many counts were recorded for this clonotype. This chain links TRBV10-3 with TRBJ1-2, with 9 bases aligning to TRBD1. The CDR3 is 12 residues long. CDR1 is ENHRY, CDR2 SYGVKD, per germline. The V and J ends lost 7 bases and 6 bases, in that order; junction bases with no gene match: 3. The CDR3: CAINTGGHGYTF. The CDR3 nucleotides are TGTGCCATCAATACAGGGGGCCATGGCTACACCTTC.

Many counts were recorded for this clonotype. The chain joins TRBV6-1 to TRBJ2-7, with D possibly matching TRBD2 (5 bases). The CDR3 is made up of 14 amino acids. With 5 bases removed from V and 3 bases from J, the gap between germline ends came to 14 bases. Germline CDR1 MNHNS, CDR2 SASEGT. The CDR3 loop is CASSSGGLGYEQYF. CDR3 bases: TGTGCCAGCAGTTCCGGAGGACTTGGCTACGAGCAGTACTTC.

The chain couples TRBV2 to TRBJ2-5; 9 nucleotides align to TRBD2. The CDR3 totals 14 residues. CDR1 and CDR2 from the germline V gene are SNHLY and FYNNEI. V lost 8 bases to trimming and J lost 1 base; unmatched junction nucleotides: 5. The CDR3 coding sequence is TGTGCCAGCTTGCGGGGGGGCGGCCAAGAGACCCAGTACTTC. This codes for CASLRGGGQETQYF.

This clonotype was counted many times. The V and J genes are TRBV3-1 and TRBJ1-4, with 12 nucleotides matching TRBD1. The CDR3 contains 17 residues. With V trimmed by 1 base and J by 6 bases, 6 bases remained unmatched. CDR1 is LGHDT, CDR2 YNNKEL, per germline (reference sequence). The CDR3 here is CASSQGKGTGGYEKLFF. The CDR3 DNA sequence: TGTGCCAGCAGCCAAGGAAAGGGGACAGGGGGCTATGAAAAACTGTTTTTT.

A note on this clonotype: A read error is possible here, since a much larger clone lies one base away. The chain uses TRBV20-1 and TRBJ2-1, with a tentative D call TRBD1 (6 bases). V dropped 6 bases and J dropped 10 bases, with 19 bases sitting between them. Germline CDR1 DFQATT, CDR2 SNEGSKA (reference sequence). The CDR3 has 13 amino acids. Here the CDR3 DNA reads TGCAGTGCCAAGGGGCAGGGGATCCACGAGCAGTTCTTC. Translation: CSAKGQGIHEQFF.

The table lists this clonotype with many counts. The chain is built from TRBV30 and TRBJ2-5; D is possibly TRBD1 (5 bases). CDR3 size: 15 residues. V was pared by 3 bases and J by 5 bases, with 19 bases between. Germline CDR1 GTSNPN, CDR2 SVGIG (reference sequence). CDR3 bases: TGTGCCTGGAGGCACAGGTTTGACTTGGGGGAGACCCAGTACTTC. This sequence encodes CAWRHRFDLGETQYF. Looking up the rest from reference TRBV30 and TRBJ2-5 gives the full variable domain: SQTIHQWPATLVQPVGSPLSLECTVEGTSNPNLYWYRQAAGRGLQLLFYSVGIGQISSEVPQNLSASRPQDRQFILSSKKLLLSDSGFYLCAWRHRFDLGETQYFGPGTRLLVL.

A remark on this clonotype: A much bigger clone sits one base away, suggesting this may be a read error. This chain connects TRBV15 to TRBJ2-3; 7 nucleotides line up with TRBD1. The CDR3 extends over 16 amino acids. The trim removed 8 bases at V and 1 base at J, leaving 12 bases unmatched. Per germline, CDR1 LNHNV and CDR2 YYDKDF (reference sequence). The CDR3 spells CATGGMTGYGTDTQYF. The CDR3 nucleotides are TGTGCCACCGGCGGCATGACAGGGTACGGCACAGATACGCAGTATTTT.

This chain uses TRBV2 with TRBJ1-4; D is unresolved. V gave up 6 bases and J gave up 4 bases, with 12 bases separating them. Looked up from germline, CDR1 is SNHLY and CDR2 is FYNNEI. This CDR3 spans 14 amino acids. The CDR3 bases are TGTGCCAGCAGAGTCGGGGAGGGTAATGAAAAACTGTTTTTT. Protein product: CASRVGEGNEKLFF.

This rearrangement joins TRBV4-2 to TRBJ2-7; perhaps TRBD2 as D (6 bases). CDR1 and CDR2 (germline): LGHNA, YNFKEQ. The germline V and J ends were trimmed by 1 base and 9 bases, with 13 bases remaining between them. CDR3 size: 13 residues. This CDR3 reads CASSQVPGESQYF. As DNA, the CDR3 is TGTGCCAGCAGCCAAGTCCCGGGAGAGTCGCAGTACTTC.

This clonotype occurred a few times. In DNA, the CDR3 is TGCAGCGCTGCGGGGGGGGATTCCGGAAACACCATATATTTT. Translating gives CSAAGGDSGNTIYF. V usage is TRBV29-1 and J usage is TRBJ1-3, with a weak D call TRBD1 (5 bases). CDR1 and CDR2 (germline): SQVTM, ANQGSEA. The CDR3 runs to 14 residues. Trimming removed 7 bases at V and 4 bases at J, with 17 bases between. The complete variable domain, with remaining parts taken from reference TRBV29-1 and TRBJ1-3, reads SAVISQKPSRDICQRGTSLTIQCQVDSQVTMMFWYRQQPGQSLTLIATANQGSEATYESGFVIDKFPISRPNLTFSTLTVSNMSPEDSSIYLCSAAGGDSGNTIYFGEGSWLTVV.

The table lists this clonotype with a few counts. The chain couples TRBV19 to TRBJ2-7; no clear D gene. With 4 bases removed from V and 6 bases from J, the gap between germline ends came to 7 bases. The CDR3 loop spans 11 amino acids. CDR1 and CDR2 from the germline V gene are LNHDA and SQIVND (reference sequence). The CDR3 loop is CASSSIGEQYF. The DNA for the CDR3 is TGTGCCAGTAGTAGCATTGGCGAGCAGTACTTC.

This clonotype was recorded a few times. The rearrangement uses TRBV6-1 and TRBJ2-5; 10 nucleotides align to TRBD2. The germline CDR1 and CDR2 sequences are MNHNS and SASEGT. Trimming removed 5 bases from V and 1 base from J; junction bases left unmatched: 4. The CDR3 runs to 15 residues. For the CDR3, the DNA is TGTGCCAGCAGTATAGCGGGGGGACTCCAAGAGACCCAGTACTTC. Translating it yields CASSIAGGLQETQYF.

This clonotype has a count of ten or more. The CDR3 sequence is CASSLREDGETQYF. In nucleotides, the CDR3 is TGTGCCAGCAGCTTGCGGGAGGACGGGGAGACCCAGTACTTC. The chain carries TRBV7-3 and TRBJ2-5, with 8 bases identical to TRBD2. CDR1 and CDR2 (germline): SGHTA, FQGTGA. The CDR3 consists of 14 residues. The V and J ends lost 3 bases and 5 bases, in that order; junction bases with no gene match: 5.

This clonotype was counted only a few times. V and J are TRBV10-3 and TRBJ1-2; D not resolved. Trimming removed 7 bases at V and 7 bases at J, with 19 bases between. The CDR3 covers 14 residues. Germline loops: CDR1 ENHRY, CDR2 SYGVKD. The CDR3 DNA sequence: TGTGCCATCACTCCTACCGGGAGTGGTCTTGGCTACACCTTC. Its translation: CAITPTGSGLGYTF.

In this sample, this clonotype turned up once. This could be a read error, since a much larger clone is one nucleotide away. This chain links TRBV27 with TRBJ2-5, with TRBD2 as a possible D gene (6 bases). Germline CDR1 and CDR2: MNHEY and SMNVEV (reference sequence). The length of the CDR3 is 13 residues. Trimming removed 4 bases from V and 8 bases from J, with 14 bases in between. The CDR3 protein is CASSSWREGTQYF. The CDR3 region has the DNA TGTGCCAGCAGTTCGTGGCGGGAAGGAACCCAGTACTTC.

V usage is TRBV24-1 and J usage is TRBJ2-1, with a possible D match to TRBD2 (5 bases). The germline CDR1 and CDR2 sequences are KGHDR and SFDVKD. CDR3 size: 16 residues. Trimming left V 5 bases short and J 5 bases short, with 18 bases between. Here the CDR3 reads CATSVVGESHDNEQFF. Here the CDR3 DNA reads TGTGCCACCAGTGTAGTCGGGGAGTCCCACGACAATGAGCAGTTCTTC.